This TCR beta chain is drawn from a study of T cell repertoires in cytomegalovirus infection. The CDR3 extends over 15 amino acids. Germline V gene data show CDR1 as MDHEN and CDR2 as SYDVKM. Unmatched junction bases numbered 10, after V lost 6 bases and J lost 10 bases. About this clonotype itself: The antigen is unknown.

TCRdb re-called the reads with MiXCR, one entry per CDR3 protein. This sample carries 200,000 to 250,000 distinct CDR3 sequences, roughly 23% of them seen once, and the ten largest clones take around a sixth. Study-wide findings and caveats: Clonotypes of TCR beta that were HLA-C-restricted and CMV-specific dominated the ex vivo response.

The specimen was CD8+ T cells from PBMCs. The J gene is TRBJ2-1, the V gene TRBV28; 12 bases map to TRBD2. This sequence was found in a human donor in good health (CMV status not recorded). Some clones in this sample may be carry-over from other donors' samples. The CDR3 nucleotides read TGTGCCAGCAGCCTGACTAGCGGGGGCCTTTGGGAGCAGTTCTTC. Amino acid sequence: CASSLTSGGLWEQFF.